Presented here are 19 T cell receptor beta chains from one specimen sequenced in a study of Ad26.COV2.S vaccination and SARS-CoV-2 variants. Assay: immunoSEQ multiplex PCR; the TCRdb copy retains only in-frame clones and omits some. The data show roughly 350,000 clones, with around nine tenths seen just once and roughly 10% held by the top ten. Treatment: 15 to 20 received Ad26.COV2.S at low or high dose, single or two shots; 5 received placebo; per-sample allocation not given. At day 63 after the first vaccine or placebo injection, samples were drawn. The sequences come from peripheral blood, collected in a trial of Ad26.COV2.S vaccine versus placebo. These receptors all stem from a person between 18 and 59 years old who received the Ad26.COV2.S COVID-19 vaccine or a placebo.

V is TRBV9 and J is TRBJ2-1; 7 bases agree with TRBD2. V lost 1 base and J lost 5; bases outside the gene matches: 6. This CDR3 spans 15 amino acids. Germline V gives CDR1 SGDLS, CDR2 YYNGEE. The CDR3 DNA reads TGTGCCAGCAGCGTATCCCTAGCGGATCACAATGAGCAGTTCTTC. Its protein is CASSVSLADHNEQFF.

This chain connects TRBV6-5 to TRBJ1-3; 7 bases are shared with TRBD1. Germline loops: CDR1 MNHEY, CDR2 SVGAGI. The junction had 4 bases not matched to a gene; V was cut back by 5 bases and J by 0 bases. The CDR3 contains 15 residues. DNA for the CDR3: TGTGCCAGCAGTCTCGGGACAGACTCTGGAAACACCATATATTTT. This gives the protein CASSLGTDSGNTIYF.

This chain links TRBV29-1 with TRBJ2-2; either TRBD1 or TRBD2 may supply D (6 bases each). Germline V gene data show CDR1 as SQVTM and CDR2 as ANQGSEA. The CDR3 spans 15 residues. The V and J ends lost 7 bases and 6 bases respectively, with 21 bases between them. This CDR3 reads CSAKGGGSNPGELFF. CDR3 nucleotide sequence: TGCAGCGCGAAAGGAGGGGGGAGTAACCCCGGGGAGCTGTTTTTT.

The chain links TRBV10-1 to TRBJ2-4; 7 bases are shared with TRBD1. Germline V gene lookup returns CDR1 WNHNN and CDR2 SYGVQD (reference sequence). The CDR3 has 15 residues. V lost 3 bases and J lost 0; bases outside the gene matches: 2. The CDR3 DNA is TGCGCCAGCAGTGAACACAGGGGAGCCAAAAACATTCAGTACTTC. It encodes CASSEHRGAKNIQYF.

The chain carries TRBV6-6 and TRBJ2-1; 8 nucleotides align to TRBD2. Trimming took 2 bases from V and 7 from J; bases not matched to a gene: 10. Germline CDR1 reads MNHNY; CDR2 reads SVGAGI (reference sequence). The CDR3 length is 16 residues. CDR3 DNA: TGTGCCAGCAGTTACGCGCCGGCGGGGGGCCGGAATGAGCAGTTCTTC. Amino acid sequence: CASSYAPAGGRNEQFF.

The sample holds a few counts of this clone. The chain uses TRBV3-1 (or the pseudogene TRBV3-2) and TRBJ1-6; 8 positions match TRBD1. J lost 10 bases, V lost 6 bases, and 8 bases had no gene match. The CDR3 is 14 residues long. Per the germline V gene, CDR1 is LGHDT and CDR2 is YNNKEL (reference sequence). The CDR3 region is CASRPQGARSPLHF. The CDR3 DNA follows: TGTGCCAGCAGACCTCAGGGGGCGCGCTCACCCCTCCACTTT.

The chain has TRBV7-9 and TRBJ2-2; TRBD2 matches at 8 bases. Germline trimming cut 3 bases from V and 2 bases from J; bases unmatched to any gene: 14. The CDR3 spans 19 residues. In germline, CDR1 is SEHNR, CDR2 FQNEAQ (reference sequence). For the CDR3, the DNA is TGTGCCAGCAGCTTCACCCTCTACGGTAGCGGGGTTAACACCGGGGAGCTGTTTTTT. Its translation: CASSFTLYGSGVNTGELFF.

The chain uses TRBV5-4 and TRBJ2-2; 9 bases map to TRBD1. V lost 5 bases and J lost 3; bases outside the gene matches: 2. The CDR3 is made up of 14 amino acids. Germline V gene sequence: CDR1 SGHNT, CDR2 YYREEE (reference sequence). CDR3 DNA: TGTGCCAGCAGGAACAGGGGGCACACCGGGGAGCTGTTTTTT. This sequence encodes CASRNRGHTGELFF.

V gene TRBV6-5 combines with J gene TRBJ2-2; maybe TRBD1 (5 bases). The CDR3 runs 15 residues. The germline V gene has CDR1 MNHEY and CDR2 SVGAGI. V shed 2 bases and J shed 4 bases, with 11 bases lying between them. The CDR3 is CASSYGPGRTGELFF. As DNA, the CDR3 is TGTGCCAGCAGTTACGGGCCAGGGCGCACCGGGGAGCTGTTTTTT.

The V call is TRBV27, the J call TRBJ2-1, with TRBD2 as a possible D gene (5 bases). Germline CDR1 is MNHEY and CDR2 is SMNVEV (reference sequence). This CDR3 spans 17 amino acids. V lost 1 base and J lost 0, with 13 bases in between. The CDR3 is CASSLWTGVSSYNEQFF. For the CDR3, the DNA is TGTGCCAGCAGTTTATGGACCGGGGTTAGCTCCTACAATGAGCAGTTCTTC.

In this sample, this clone turned up once. This chain joins TRBV15 and TRBJ1-5, with D hard to call. V was clipped by 3 bases and J by 0 bases, with 15 bases between them. The CDR3 extends over 17 amino acids. The germline V gene has CDR1 LNHNV and CDR2 YYDKDF (reference sequence). The CDR3 protein is CATSSLIPPYSNQPQHF. Here the CDR3 DNA reads TGTGCCACCAGCAGCCTAATCCCCCCTTATAGCAATCAGCCCCAGCATTTT.

The V and J genes are TRBV25-1 and TRBJ2-1; D uncertain. The CDR3 runs to 12 residues. Germline CDR1 reads MGHDK; CDR2 reads SYGVNS. Trimming stripped 1 base from V and 9 bases from J, with 7 bases between. The CDR3 coding sequence is TGTGCCAGCAGTGAATTCCGAGGTGAGCAGTTCTTC. Amino acids: CASSEFRGEQFF. Complete variable domain (other parts from reference TRBV25-1 and TRBJ2-1): EADIYQTPRYLVIGTGKKITLECSQTMGHDKMYWYQQDPGMELHLIHYSYGVNSTEKGDLSSESTVSRIRTEHFPLTLESARPSHTSQYLCASSEFRGEQFFGPGTRLTVL.

In its sample, this clone was seen once. This sequence joins TRBV6-2 or TRBV6-3 and TRBJ2-7, with D tentatively TRBD1 (6 bases). V was clipped by 5 bases and J by 3 bases, with 14 bases between them. Looked up from germline, CDR1 is MNHEY and CDR2 is SVGEGT. The CDR3 runs to 14 residues. The CDR3 loop reads CASSPWTENYEQYF. The CDR3 nucleotides read TGTGCCAGCAGTCCCTGGACAGAAAACTACGAGCAGTACTTC.

V gene TRBV5-4 combines with J gene TRBJ1-6; 7 bases fit TRBD1. The germline V gene has CDR1 SGHNT and CDR2 YYREEE (reference sequence). This CDR3 region has 15 residues. J was trimmed by 10 bases and V by 4 bases; bases with no gene match: 11. The CDR3 DNA reads TGTGCCAGCAGCCTGGCTCGACAGGGACGATCACCCCTCCACTTT. Its protein product is CASSLARQGRSPLHF.

V gene TRBV7-9 combines with J gene TRBJ2-7; D is unresolved. CDR3 size: 12 residues. Germline V CDR1 and CDR2: SEHNR, FQNEAQ (reference sequence). V lost 2 bases and J 3 bases, leaving 5 bases between the germline ends. The CDR3 DNA reads as TGTGCCAGCAGCTTACAATTCTACGAGCAGTACTTC. Protein product: CASSLQFYEQYF.

The chain recombines TRBV11-2 with TRBJ2-7, with a possible D match to TRBD2 (5 bases). The V gene lost 0 bases and the J gene lost 3 bases, with 12 bases spanning the gap. Looked up from germline, CDR1 is SGHAT and CDR2 is FQNNGV. CDR3 size: 15 residues. CDR3 nucleotides: TGTGCCAGCAGCTTAGAATTCGGGAAGAACTACGAGCAGTACTTC. It encodes CASSLEFGKNYEQYF.

V usage is TRBV7-2 and J usage is TRBJ1-2, with 7 bases matching TRBD1. CDR1 is SGHTA, CDR2 FQGNSA, per germline. The CDR3 covers 15 residues. Unmatched junction bases numbered 6, after V lost 2 bases and J lost 3 bases. CDR3 loop: CASSLIRQGDYGYTF. In nucleotides, the CDR3 is TGTGCCAGCAGCTTAATCAGACAGGGAGACTATGGCTACACCTTC.

This chain joins TRBV7-2 and TRBJ2-2, with unresolved D. V gave up 4 bases and J gave up 7 bases, with 10 bases separating them. Germline V gene data show CDR1 as SGHTA and CDR2 as FQGNSA. The CDR3 length is 13 residues. The CDR3 sequence is CASSSALIGELFF. CDR3 in DNA: TGTGCCAGCAGCTCTGCCCTGATCGGGGAGCTGTTTTTT.

This clone was recorded a few times. The rearrangement uses TRBV7-6 and TRBJ2-7, with 8 bases identical to TRBD2. The junction had 10 bases not matched to a gene; V was cut back by 4 bases and J by 5 bases. This CDR3 has 15 residues. Germline V gene lookup returns CDR1 SGHVS and CDR2 FNYEAQ. This chain's CDR3 is CASSSTSAALHEQYF. CDR3 DNA sequence: TGTGCCAGCAGCTCGACTAGCGCCGCCCTTCACGAGCAGTACTTC.